Listed here is a single T cell receptor (gamma chain). This clone was seen more than once but under ten times. Its cognate antigen has yet to be identified. No qualities accompany the bases; no much larger clone lies one base away. This specimen includes other DNA sequences encoding the same CDR3. Thymic samples were depleted of alphabeta T cells, then CD3+ TCRVdelta1+ TCRVdelta2- thymocytes were FACS-sorted. A purity of roughly 97% to 99.6% was achieved for sorted Vdelta1+ thymocytes. The thymic specimens were obtained from about eight paediatric patients who were undergoing corrective cardiac surgery and ranged in age from roughly 5 days to 15 months. Thymic tissue was dispersed, and mononuclear cells were isolated on a Histopaque-1077 density gradient. For staining, the antibodies used were anti-TCRVdelta1 clone TS8.2, anti-TCRVdelta2 clone B6, anti-CD3 clone HIT3a and anti-TCRalphabeta clone IP26.

Germline trimming amounts to 0 bases on V and 6 bases on J, with 5 as the count of junction bases outside the gene matches. The CDR3 sequence holds 17 residues, the cysteine and phenylalanine included. Kept here is only the CDR3 DNA, which spans 51 bases and is read in frame from base 1. From the germline V gene (reference sequence), CDR1 is GITISATS and CDR2 is ISYDGTV. RNA extraction was performed with the RNeasy mini kit, and reverse transcription was done with Superscript III. Multiplex PCR was used to generate CDR3 amplicons, with pooled V-gene forward primers and a constant-region reverse primer carrying Illumina adaptor overhangs. After gel purification, the amplicons were indexed with Nextera index primers during approximately 8 additional PCR cycles and then purified using AMPure XP beads. Libraries were sequenced on an Illumina MiSeq with paired-end 250 bp reads, dual indexing and about 20% PhiX spike-in. The paper's data handling went like this. Reads were quality checked with FastQC, and TRG read pairs were merged with ea-utils fastq-join. IMGT/HighV-QUEST was used to annotate the sequences, only productive sequences with an unambiguous V-gene assignment were kept, and clonotypes were defined as sequences sharing an identical CDR3 sequence. Downstream analysis used VDJtools 1.1.1, tcR 2.2.3, Treemap and vegan Shannon diversity in R 3.4.4. For TCRdb, the public reads were processed anew by CATT, and duplicate DNA sequences were folded into one row. These V and J calls derive from TCRdb rather than the authors' analysis. The sample has 25,000 to 30,000 gamma-chain clones on record, 20% to 25% of them singletons. The ten largest clones capture under 2% of the sample.

This record belongs to a study of Vδ1+ human thymocytes (dated by TCRdb to between 2017 and 2018). Study-level background: The study characterised mRNA-level TRG and TRD CDR3 repertoires of highly purified Vdelta1+ thymocytes from young children as a data resource. Earlier work had validated the multiplex-based CDR3 amplicon strategy against 5'RACE-based methods for generating CDR3 amplicons.

The full study reports these points: Even though sort purity was high, about 20% of thymic TRD sequences were Vdelta2 (and few were Vdelta3), which was not the case for the peripheral blood Vdelta1+ controls. Numerous TRG clonotypes were shared among donors (up to about 6.9x10^3), while TRD repertoires were essentially private (a maximum of about 100 shared). Because no clustering by age or sex was observed, donors were not stratified by these variables in the analyses. Because unexpected Vdelta2 sequences could lead to misinterpretation of bulk repertoire data, the authors recommended using highly purified populations and validating at the single-cell level. In contrast to oligoclonal peripheral blood repertoires, thymic TRG and TRD repertoires appeared to be highly polyclonal with Gaussian CDR3 length distributions.

This chain is built from TRGV9 and TRGJP. Sample: Vdelta1+ gamma-delta thymocytes from the thymus. Per the publication, the cell subset or site label means: FACS-sorted CD3+ TCRalphabeta- TCRVdelta1+ TCRVdelta2- thymocytes. The receptor was isolated from a boy under three years old who had congenital heart surgery. The DNA reads as follows: TGTGCCTTGTGGGAGGTGCAAGGAGAGTTGGGCAAAAAAATCAAGGTATTT. Protein translation: CALWEVQGELGKKIKVF.